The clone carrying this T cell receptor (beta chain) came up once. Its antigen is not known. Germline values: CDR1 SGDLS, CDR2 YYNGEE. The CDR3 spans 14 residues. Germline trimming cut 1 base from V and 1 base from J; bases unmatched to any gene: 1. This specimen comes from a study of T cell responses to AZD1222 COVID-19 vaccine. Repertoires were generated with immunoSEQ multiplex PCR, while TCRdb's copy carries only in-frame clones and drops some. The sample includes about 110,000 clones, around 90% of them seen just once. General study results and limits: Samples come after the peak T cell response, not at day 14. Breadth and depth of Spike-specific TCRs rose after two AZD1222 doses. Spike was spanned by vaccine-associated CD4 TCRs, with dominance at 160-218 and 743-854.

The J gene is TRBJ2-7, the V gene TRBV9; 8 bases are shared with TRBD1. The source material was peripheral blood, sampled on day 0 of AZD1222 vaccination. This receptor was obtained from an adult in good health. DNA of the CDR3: TGTGCCAGCAGCGTAACAGGGGGGTCCTACGAGCAGTACTTC. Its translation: CASSVTGGSYEQYF.